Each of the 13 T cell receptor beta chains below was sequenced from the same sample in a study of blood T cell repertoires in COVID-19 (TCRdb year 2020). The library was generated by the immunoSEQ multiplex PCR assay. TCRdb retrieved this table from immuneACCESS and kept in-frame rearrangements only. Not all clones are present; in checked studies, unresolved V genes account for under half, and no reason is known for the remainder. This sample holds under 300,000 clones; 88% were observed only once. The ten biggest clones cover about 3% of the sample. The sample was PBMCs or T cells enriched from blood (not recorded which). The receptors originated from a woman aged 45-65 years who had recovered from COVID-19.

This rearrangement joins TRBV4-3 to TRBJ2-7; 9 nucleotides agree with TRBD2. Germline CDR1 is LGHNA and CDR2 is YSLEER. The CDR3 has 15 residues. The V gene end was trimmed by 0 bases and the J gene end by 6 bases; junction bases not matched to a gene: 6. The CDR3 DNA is TGCGCCAGCAGCCAAGAGTGGCTAGCGGGGACCGAGCAGTACTTC. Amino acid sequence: CASSQEWLAGTEQYF.

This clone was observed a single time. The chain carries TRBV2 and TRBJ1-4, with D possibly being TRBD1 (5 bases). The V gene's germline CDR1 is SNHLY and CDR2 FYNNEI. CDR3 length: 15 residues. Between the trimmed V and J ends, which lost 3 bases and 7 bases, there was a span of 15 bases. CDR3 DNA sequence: TGTGCCAGCAGTGAGCTGAGACAGACCGCTGAAAAACTGTTTTTT. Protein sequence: CASSELRQTAEKLFF.

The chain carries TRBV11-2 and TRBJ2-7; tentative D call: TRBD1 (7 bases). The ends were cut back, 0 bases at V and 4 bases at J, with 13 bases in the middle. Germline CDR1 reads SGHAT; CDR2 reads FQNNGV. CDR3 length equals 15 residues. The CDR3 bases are TGTGCCAGCAGCTTAGATCCAGGGGGAGGTTACGAGCAGTACTTC. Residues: CASSLDPGGGYEQYF.

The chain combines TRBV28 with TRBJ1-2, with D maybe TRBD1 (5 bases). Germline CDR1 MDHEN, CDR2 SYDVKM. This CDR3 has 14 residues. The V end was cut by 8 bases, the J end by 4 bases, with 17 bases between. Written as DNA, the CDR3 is TGTGCCAGCCTCACCCCCCAGGGATCCTATGGCTACACCTTC. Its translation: CASLTPQGSYGYTF.

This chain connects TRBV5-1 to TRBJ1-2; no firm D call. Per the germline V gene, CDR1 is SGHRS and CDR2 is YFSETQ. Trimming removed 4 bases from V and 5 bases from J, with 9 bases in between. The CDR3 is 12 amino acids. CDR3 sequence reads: CASSANQYGYTF. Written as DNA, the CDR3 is TGCGCCAGCAGCGCCAATCAGTATGGCTACACCTTC.

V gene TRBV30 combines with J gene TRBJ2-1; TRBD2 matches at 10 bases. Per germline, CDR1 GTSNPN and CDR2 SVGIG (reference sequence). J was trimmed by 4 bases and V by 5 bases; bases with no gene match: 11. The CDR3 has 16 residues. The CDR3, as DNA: TGTGCCTGGGAGGGTCTAGCGGGAGAAACATACAATGAGCAGTTCTTC. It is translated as CAWEGLAGETYNEQFF.

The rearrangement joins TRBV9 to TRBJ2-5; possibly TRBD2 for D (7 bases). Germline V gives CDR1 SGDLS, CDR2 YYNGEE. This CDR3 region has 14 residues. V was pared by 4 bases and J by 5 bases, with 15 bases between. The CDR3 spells CASSPAGARETQYF. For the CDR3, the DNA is TGTGCCAGCAGCCCCGCGGGGGCTAGGGAGACCCAGTACTTC.

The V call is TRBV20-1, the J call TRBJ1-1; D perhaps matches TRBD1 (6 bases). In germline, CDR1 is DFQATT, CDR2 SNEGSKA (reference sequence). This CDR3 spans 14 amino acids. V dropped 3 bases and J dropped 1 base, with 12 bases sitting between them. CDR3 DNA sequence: TGCAGTGCTAGTAAAGGGACAAAGAACACTGAAGCTTTCTTT. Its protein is CSASKGTKNTEAFF.

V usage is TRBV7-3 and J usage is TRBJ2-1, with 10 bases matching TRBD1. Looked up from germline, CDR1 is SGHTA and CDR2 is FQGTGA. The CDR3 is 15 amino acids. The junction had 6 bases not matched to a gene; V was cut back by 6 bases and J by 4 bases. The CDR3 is CASSLDRGVYNEQFF. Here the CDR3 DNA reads TGTGCCAGCAGTTTGGACAGGGGGGTTTACAATGAGCAGTTCTTC. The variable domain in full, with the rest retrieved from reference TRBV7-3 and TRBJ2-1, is GAGVSQTPSNKVTEKGKYVELRCDPISGHTALYWYRQSLGQGPEFLIYFQGTGAADDSGLPNDRFFAVRPEGSVSTLKIQRTERGDSAVYLCASSLDRGVYNEQFFGPGTRLTVL.

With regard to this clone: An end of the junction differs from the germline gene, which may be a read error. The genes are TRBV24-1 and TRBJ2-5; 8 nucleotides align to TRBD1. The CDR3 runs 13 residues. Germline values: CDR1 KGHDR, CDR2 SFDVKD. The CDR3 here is CATSDQYRDRLNF. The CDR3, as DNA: TGTGCCACCAGTGATCAATACCGGGACAGGTTGAACTTC.

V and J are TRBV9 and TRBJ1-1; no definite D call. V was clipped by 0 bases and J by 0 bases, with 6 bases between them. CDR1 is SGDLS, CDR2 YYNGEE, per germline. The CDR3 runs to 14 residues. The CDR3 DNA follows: TGTGCCAGCAGCGTAGACAGCATGAACACTGAAGCTTTCTTT. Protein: CASSVDSMNTEAFF.

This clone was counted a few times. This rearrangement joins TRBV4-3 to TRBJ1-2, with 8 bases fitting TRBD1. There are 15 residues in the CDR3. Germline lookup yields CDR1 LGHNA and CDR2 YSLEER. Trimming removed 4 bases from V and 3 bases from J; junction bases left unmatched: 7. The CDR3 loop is CASSPADRDDYGYTF. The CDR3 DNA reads TGCGCCAGCAGCCCAGCGGACAGGGACGACTATGGCTACACCTTC.

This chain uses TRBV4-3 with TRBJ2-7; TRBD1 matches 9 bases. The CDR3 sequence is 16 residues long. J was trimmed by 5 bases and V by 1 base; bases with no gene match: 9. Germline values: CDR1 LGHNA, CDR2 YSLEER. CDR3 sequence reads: CASSQGGGQGWNEQYF. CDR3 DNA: TGCGCCAGCAGCCAAGGAGGGGGACAGGGATGGAACGAGCAGTACTTC.